The present T cell receptor (beta chain) was sequenced within a study of Tregs in tolerant kidney transplant recipients. V trimming: 4 bases; J trimming: 1 base; junction bases outside the gene matches: 4. The CDR3 is 14 residues long. The germline gives CDR1 SGHNT, CDR2 YYREEE (reference sequence). TCRdb's table, derived via immunoSEQ multiplex PCR, lists solely in-frame clones and lacks some. Among under 100,000 clones listed, 90% to 95% were seen once. This TCR came from a human donor in good health. The rearrangement uses TRBV5-4 and TRBJ1-2, with 7 positions matching TRBD1. The specimen sequenced was CD8+ T cells from blood. CDR3: CASSGGTVNYGYTF. As DNA, the CDR3 is TGTGCCAGCAGCGGAGGGACAGTTAACTATGGCTACACCTTC.